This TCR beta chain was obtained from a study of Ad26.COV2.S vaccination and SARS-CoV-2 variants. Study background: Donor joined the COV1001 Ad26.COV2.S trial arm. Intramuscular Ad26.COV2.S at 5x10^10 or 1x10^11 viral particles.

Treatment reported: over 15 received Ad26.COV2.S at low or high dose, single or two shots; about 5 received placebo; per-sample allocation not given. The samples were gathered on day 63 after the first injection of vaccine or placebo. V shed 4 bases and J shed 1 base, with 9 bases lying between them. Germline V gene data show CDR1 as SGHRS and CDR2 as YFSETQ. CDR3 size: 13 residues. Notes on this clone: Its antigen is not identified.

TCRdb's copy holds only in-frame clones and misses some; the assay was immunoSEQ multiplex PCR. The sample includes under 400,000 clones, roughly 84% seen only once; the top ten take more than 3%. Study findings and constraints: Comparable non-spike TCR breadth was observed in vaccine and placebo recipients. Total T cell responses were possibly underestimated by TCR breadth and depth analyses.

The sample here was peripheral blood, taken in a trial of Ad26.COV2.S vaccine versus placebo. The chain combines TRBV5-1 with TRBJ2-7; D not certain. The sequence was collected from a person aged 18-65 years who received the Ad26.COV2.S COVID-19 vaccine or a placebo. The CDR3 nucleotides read TGCGCCAGCAGCACCGGGCCTTCCTACGAGCAGTACTTC. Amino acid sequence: CASSTGPSYEQYF.